What follows is one T cell receptor beta chain and its context. The antigen is not known. Per germline, CDR1 SGHTS and CDR2 YDEGEE. The CDR3 runs to 15 residues. V lost 4 bases and J lost 6, with 18 bases in between. Autoimmune disease history or systemic immunosuppression was exclusionary. This record comes from a study of OX40 agonist ivuxolimab in advanced cancers. Only in-frame clones appear in the TCRdb table, and some are missing; sequencing was by immunoSEQ multiplex PCR. The table shows approximately 76,000 clones, with approximately 85% occurring only once. Study-wide results and caveats: CD4+ T cells averaged fewer expanded clones than CD8+ T cells. Among the lowest levels of clonal expansion were found in partial responders at 0.1-3.0 mg/kg.

The TCR sequence derives from an adult with an advanced solid tumor such as melanoma, head and neck, liver or kidney cancer. The chain uses TRBV5-8 and TRBJ2-3; weak D call: TRBD1 (7 bases). This material consisted of CD4+ or CD8+ T cells sorted from blood, taken in a trial of the OX40 agonist ivuxolimab. The CDR3 nucleotides are TGTGCCAGCAGCCCGTTCCAGGGGGAGGCCGATACGCAGTATTTT. Residues: CASSPFQGEADTQYF. Drawing the rest from reference TRBV5-8 and TRBJ2-3, the complete variable domain is EAGVTQSPTHLIKTRGQQATLRCSPISGHTSVYWYQQALGLGLQFLLWYDEGEERNRGNFPPRFSGRQFPNYSSELNVNALELEDSALYLCASSPFQGEADTQYFGPGTRLTVL.